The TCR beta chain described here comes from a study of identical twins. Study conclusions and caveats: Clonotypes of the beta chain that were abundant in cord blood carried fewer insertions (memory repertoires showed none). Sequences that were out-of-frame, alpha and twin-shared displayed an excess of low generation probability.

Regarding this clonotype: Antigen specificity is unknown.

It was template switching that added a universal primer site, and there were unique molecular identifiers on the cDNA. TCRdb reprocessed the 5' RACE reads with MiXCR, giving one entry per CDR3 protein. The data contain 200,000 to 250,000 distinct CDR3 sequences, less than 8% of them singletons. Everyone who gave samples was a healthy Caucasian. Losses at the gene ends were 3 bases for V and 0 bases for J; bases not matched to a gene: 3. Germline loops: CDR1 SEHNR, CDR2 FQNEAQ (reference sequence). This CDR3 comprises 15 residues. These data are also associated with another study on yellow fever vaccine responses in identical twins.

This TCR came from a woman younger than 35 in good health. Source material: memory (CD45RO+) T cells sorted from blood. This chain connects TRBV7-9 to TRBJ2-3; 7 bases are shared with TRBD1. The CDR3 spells CASSFPGQSTDTQYF. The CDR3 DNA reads TGTGCCAGCAGCTTTCCGGGACAGAGCACAGATACGCAGTATTTT.